This T cell receptor (beta chain) originates from a study of blood T cell repertoires in COVID-19. TCRdb keeps only in-frame clones here, not all; method: immunoSEQ multiplex PCR. The data contain 200,000 or so clones, roughly 80% of them singletons. The sequenced material came from peripheral blood. This clonotype was obtained from a man aged 60-69 years with active or convalescent COVID-19.

The CDR3 here is CASNRGSDTEAFF. The CDR3 DNA follows: TGCGCCAGCAATAGAGGGAGTGATACTGAAGCTTTCTTT. The genes are TRBV4-1 and TRBJ1-1; D is undetermined. The V end was cut by 7 bases, the J end by 5 bases, with 14 bases between. The CDR3 spans 13 residues. Per germline, CDR1 MGHRA and CDR2 YSYEKL.